What follows are 26 T cell receptor beta chains derived from one specimen sequenced in a study of T cell repertoires in cytomegalovirus infection (dated by TCRdb to between 2018 and 2020). Reads for this sample came from an Illumina HiSeq 1500. TCRdb reanalyzed the raw reads on its own, using fastp at Q25 for trimming and MiXCR for clone calling, and kept in-frame beta chains. Every CDR3 protein is listed once, alongside the most common genes and DNA of its rows. The sample table records roughly 250,000 distinct CDR3 sequences; 22% of these occur just once. About 20% of the sample is in the top ten clones. The sample taken for sequencing was CD8+ T cells from PBMCs. These receptors all come from a human donor in good health (CMV status not recorded). Some clones in this sample may be carry-over from other donors' samples.

CDR3 nucleotide sequence: TGTGCCAGTATTCGTCCGGATGAAGCTTTCTTT. It is translated as CASIRPDEAFF. This chain joins TRBV19 and TRBJ1-1; D remains unclear. With 7 bases removed from V and 7 bases from J, the gap between germline ends came to 10 bases. CDR1 and CDR2 from the germline V gene are LNHDA and SQIVND (reference sequence). The CDR3 loop spans 11 amino acids.

This clonotype has only a few counts. The chain uses TRBV14 and TRBJ1-2; D unclear. CDR3 length: 14 residues. Trimming pared 3 bases from V and 4 bases from J, leaving 12 bases between. Germline V gene lookup returns CDR1 SGHDN and CDR2 FVKESK. The CDR3 DNA follows: TGTGCCAGCAGCCACCCCGACGGTAGCTATGGCTACACCTTC. Amino acids: CASSHPDGSYGYTF.

The gene calls are TRBV5-1 and TRBJ1-1; the match to TRBD1 covers 8 bases. Per the germline V gene, CDR1 is SGHRS and CDR2 is YFSETQ. V shed 3 bases and J 11 bases; nucleotides not matched to a gene: 12. This CDR3 region has 14 residues. The CDR3 sequence is CASSSSTGVQEAFF. The DNA for the CDR3 is TGCGCCAGCAGCTCCTCGACAGGGGTGCAGGAGGCTTTCTTT.

This clonotype was counted at least ten times. This rearrangement joins TRBV20-1 to TRBJ2-7, with D hard to call. Trimming pared 0 bases from V and 6 bases from J, leaving 15 bases between. This CDR3 spans 14 amino acids. CDR1 and CDR2 (germline): DFQATT, SNEGSKA (reference sequence). CDR3 nucleotides: TGCAGTGCTAGAGATCGGTTAGGAAGTAGCGAGCAGTACTTC. Protein: CSARDRLGSSEQYF.

Ten or more counts support this clonotype. The chain recombines TRBV28 with TRBJ2-7; 8 nucleotides match TRBD1. This CDR3 has 14 amino acids. CDR1 is MDHEN, CDR2 SYDVKM, per germline. J was trimmed by 7 bases and V by 2 bases; bases with no gene match: 7. CDR3 region: CASSLQDRACEQYF. Written as DNA, the CDR3 is TGTGCCAGCAGTTTACAGGACAGGGCTTGTGAGCAGTACTTC.

At least ten counts were recorded for this clonotype. The CDR3 is CASADTGLSNQPQHF. Here the CDR3 DNA reads TGTGCCAGCGCTGATACAGGCCTTAGCAATCAGCCCCAGCATTTT. This sequence joins TRBV27 and TRBJ1-5; weak D call: TRBD1 (5 bases). The CDR3 spans 15 residues. Germline loops: CDR1 MNHEY, CDR2 SMNVEV (reference sequence). Deletions cut 8 bases from V and 0 bases from J, with 14 bases between.

This clonotype was detected only a few times. The CDR3 loop is CSAGTRDRGPDTQYF. CDR3 bases: TGCAGTGCCGGGACAAGGGACAGGGGTCCAGATACGCAGTATTTT. The chain joins TRBV20-1 to TRBJ2-3, with TRBD1 matching over 10 bases. Germline V gene sequence: CDR1 DFQATT, CDR2 SNEGSKA (reference sequence). V was pared by 6 bases and J by 4 bases, with 10 bases of the junction left unmatched. The CDR3 runs to 15 residues.

This clonotype has a count of ten or more. Germline is not matched at one junction end, which may reflect a read error. CDR3 DNA sequence: TGCAGTGCTAGAGGCAGGGACGTTTTT. Translation gives CSARGRDVF. V usage is TRBV20-1 and J usage is TRBJ1-1, with D maybe TRBD1 (5 bases). Per germline, CDR1 DFQATT and CDR2 SNEGSKA (reference sequence). The CDR3 runs 9 residues.

Note on this clonotype: A much larger clonotype is one base distant, so this may be a read error. The J gene is TRBJ2-1, the V gene TRBV12-3 or TRBV12-4; the match to TRBD2 covers 8 bases. This CDR3 comprises 16 residues. Trimming removed 2 bases from V and 9 bases from J; junction bases left unmatched: 12. The CDR3 sequence is CASSLSGGAPSSEQFF. The CDR3, as DNA: TGTGCCAGCAGTTTAAGCGGGGGCGCTCCTAGCAGTGAGCAGTTCTTC.

In its sample, this clonotype was seen a few times. This sequence joins TRBV7-6 and TRBJ2-1; TRBD1 agrees at 8 bases. Germline V gives CDR1 SGHVS, CDR2 FNYEAQ. The junction had 4 bases not matched to a gene; V was cut back by 4 bases and J by 5 bases. The CDR3 is 14 amino acids. This chain's CDR3 is CASSWTGSDNEQFF. The CDR3 nucleotides read TGTGCCAGCAGCTGGACAGGGTCAGACAATGAGCAGTTCTTC.

This clonotype has ten or more counts. The chain links TRBV7-2 to TRBJ1-2; D unclear. The CDR3 contains 11 residues. The germline V and J ends were trimmed by 5 bases and 3 bases, with 4 bases remaining between them. The germline V gene encodes CDR1 SGHTA and CDR2 FQGNSA. The CDR3 nucleotides are TGTGCCAGCAGCCAATACTATGGCTACACCTTC. Protein product: CASSQYYGYTF.

This clonotype has a count of ten or more. The V and J genes are TRBV12-3 or TRBV12-4 and TRBJ2-6, with 10 bases identical to TRBD1. With 5 bases clipped from V and 0 bases from J, the junction kept 4 bases outside the gene matches. CDR3 length equals 17 residues. The CDR3 here is CASSSGTGVSGANVLTF. CDR3 nucleotides: TGTGCCAGCAGTAGTGGGACAGGGGTCTCTGGGGCCAACGTCCTGACTTTC.

This clonotype was seen many times. This rearrangement joins TRBV7-6 to TRBJ2-3; D is perhaps TRBD1 or TRBD2 (5 bases each). CDR3 length equals 14 residues. Trimming removed 5 bases at V and 4 bases at J, with 13 bases between. Germline lookup yields CDR1 SGHVS and CDR2 FNYEAQ. The CDR3 protein is CASSLWGRADTQYF. CDR3 bases: TGTGCCAGCAGCCTTTGGGGGAGAGCAGATACGCAGTATTTT.

This clonotype appeared a few times. A read error may account for a junction end that differs from germline. This chain connects TRBV20-1 to TRBJ1-5; D unresolved. CDR1 is DFQATT, CDR2 SNEGSKA, per germline (reference sequence). The length of the CDR3 is 14 residues. The CDR3 is CSASYQASDQPQHF. DNA for the CDR3: TGCAGTGCTAGCTACCAGGCTAGCGATCAGCCCCAGCATTTT.

This clonotype was seen at least ten times. The V and J genes are TRBV6-1 and TRBJ2-1; possible D gene TRBD2, 6 bases. Germline V gene data show CDR1 as MNHNS and CDR2 as SASEGT. The length of the CDR3 is 17 residues. The ends were cut back, 1 base at V and 0 bases at J, with 13 bases in the middle. CDR3 protein: CASSEEAGKRSYNEQFF. DNA of the CDR3: TGTGCCAGCAGTGAAGAGGCGGGGAAACGCTCCTACAATGAGCAGTTCTTC.

This clonotype was seen a handful of times. This chain connects TRBV14 to TRBJ2-3, with D possibly being TRBD1 or TRBD2 (5 bases each). This CDR3 is built from 15 residues. V dropped 4 bases and J dropped 0 bases, with 11 bases sitting between them. Looked up from germline, CDR1 is SGHDN and CDR2 is FVKESK. The CDR3 DNA follows: TGTGCCAGCAGCCCCTACGGGGCTAGCACAGATACGCAGTATTTT. Translating it yields CASSPYGASTDTQYF.

The V gene is TRBV5-1, the J gene TRBJ2-1; weak D call: TRBD2 (5 bases). The CDR3 is 15 residues long. Germline-derived CDR1 and CDR2 are SGHRS and YFSETQ. Trimming removed 2 bases from V and 1 base from J, with 10 bases in between. The CDR3 nucleotides are TGCGCCAGCAGCTTCGGGAACAGTTCCTACAATGAGCAGTTCTTC. The encoded protein is CASSFGNSSYNEQFF.

This clonotype was observed a few times. J is TRBJ2-2 and V is TRBV6-1; a possible D gene is TRBD1 (6 bases). Trimming removed 8 bases at V and 0 bases at J, with 10 bases between. The germline V gene has CDR1 MNHNS and CDR2 SASEGT. The CDR3 runs to 14 residues. CDR3 sequence: CASLQGPNTGELFF. CDR3 nucleotides: TGTGCCAGCCTACAGGGCCCGAACACCGGGGAGCTGTTTTTT.

This clonotype was picked up a small number of times. The rearrangement joins TRBV4-1 to TRBJ2-2; D gene uncertain. CDR1 and CDR2 from the germline V gene are MGHRA and YSYEKL. V was shortened by 3 bases and J by 3 bases, with 2 bases between the two germline ends. CDR3 length: 12 residues. This CDR3 is CASSHHTGELFF. The CDR3, as DNA: TGCGCCAGCAGCCACCACACCGGGGAGCTGTTTTTT.

This clonotype was seen once. V is TRBV28 and J is TRBJ2-7; TRBD2 aligns across 8 bases. J was trimmed by 0 bases and V by 3 bases; bases with no gene match: 4. The CDR3 sequence is 15 residues long. Germline V gives CDR1 MDHEN, CDR2 SYDVKM. The DNA of the CDR3 is TGTGCCAGCAGTTTGCGCGGGGGGCCCTCCTACGAGCAGTACTTC. It specifies CASSLRGGPSYEQYF.

This clonotype has only a few counts. V usage is TRBV28 and J usage is TRBJ2-5; TRBD1 might be the D (6 bases). CDR3 length: 13 residues. Per germline, CDR1 MDHEN and CDR2 SYDVKM. V was pared by 3 bases and J by 3 bases, with 8 bases between. The CDR3 DNA reads as TGTGCCAGCAGTTTTAGGGGGAAAGAGACCCAGTACTTC. This codes for CASSFRGKETQYF. The whole variable domain, remainder taken from reference TRBV28 and TRBJ2-5, is DVKVTQSSRYLVKRTGEKVFLECVQDMDHENMFWYRQDPGLGLRLIYFSYDVKMKEKGDIPEGYSVSREKKERFSLILESASTNQTSMYLCASSFRGKETQYFGPGTRLLVL.

This clonotype turned up a few times. The rearrangement joins TRBV10-3 to TRBJ1-1, with D uncertain. Per germline, CDR1 ENHRY and CDR2 SYGVKD. Trimming pared 0 bases from V and 0 bases from J, leaving 8 bases between. CDR3 length: 15 amino acids. This CDR3 is CAISESLQLNTEAFF. CDR3 bases: TGTGCCATCAGTGAGTCGTTACAGTTGAACACTGAAGCTTTCTTT.

The rearrangement links TRBV6-1 to TRBJ1-1; 8 bases line up with TRBD1. Germline CDR1 and CDR2: MNHNS and SASEGT. The CDR3 spans 14 residues. J lost 4 bases, V lost 6 bases, and 7 bases had no gene match. The chain's CDR3 is CASSSDRGVTEAFF. The CDR3 DNA sequence: TGTGCCAGCAGCTCCGACAGGGGCGTCACTGAAGCTTTCTTT.

This clonotype was observed once. The rearrangement uses TRBV7-4 and TRBJ2-2; possibly TRBD2 for D (6 bases). CDR3 length equals 16 residues. The V end was cut by 8 bases, the J end by 5 bases, with 21 bases between. CDR1 is SGHVT, CDR2 SQSDAQ, per germline. The CDR3 DNA sequence: TGTGCCAGCCCCGGGGGTGTACTACCTCTTACCGGGGAGCTGTTTTTT. The encoded protein is CASPGGVLPLTGELFF.

The rearrangement links TRBV29-1 to TRBJ2-7, with TRBD2 matching over 9 bases. Germline V gives CDR1 SQVTM, CDR2 ANQGSEA. J gave up 2 bases and V 0 bases, and 11 bases lay outside the gene matches. The CDR3 runs to 17 residues. CDR3 DNA: TGCAGCGTTGAAGAAGGTGGGCTTAGCGGGAGTACCTACGAGCAGTACTTC. It encodes CSVEEGGLSGSTYEQYF.

The V call is TRBV5-6, the J call TRBJ2-1, with D tentatively TRBD2 (7 bases). The CDR3 sequence is 16 residues long. CDR1 and CDR2 from the germline V gene are SGHDT and YYEEEE. Trimming removed 0 bases from V and 7 bases from J, with 17 bases in between. The CDR3 protein is CASSLGWGGGGNEQFF. CDR3 bases: TGTGCCAGCAGCTTGGGCTGGGGGGGCGGGGGAAATGAGCAGTTCTTC.